One sample yielded the 11 T cell receptor beta chains listed below, sequenced in a study of preoperative IRX-2 immunotherapy in early breast cancer. The treatment here: preoperative locoregional IRX-2 cytokine immunotherapy. Clones were read by immunoSEQ multiplex PCR, and TCRdb kept only the in-frame ones, dropping some. The profile covers about 98,000 clones, with more than 80% appearing a single time and roughly 2% taken by the ten largest. Sequenced here: tumor tissue, sampled after IRX-2 immunotherapy. These receptors all come from a human donor with breast cancer.

This chain links TRBV11-3 with TRBJ1-1, with D possibly being TRBD1 (6 bases). V lost 4 bases and J 1 base, leaving 13 bases between the germline ends. CDR3 length equals 15 residues. Germline CDR1 is SGHNT and CDR2 is YENEEA. This CDR3 reads CASSSYRAENTEAFF. CDR3 in DNA: TGTGCCAGCAGCTCGTACAGGGCGGAGAACACTGAAGCTTTCTTT.

The chain carries TRBV14 and TRBJ1-2, with TRBD1 as a possible D gene (5 bases). CDR3 size: 15 residues. V lost 3 bases and J lost 4, with 15 bases in between. The germline gives CDR1 SGHDN, CDR2 FVKESK. The CDR3 DNA reads as TGTGCCAGCAGCCATCAGCTGGGGCTCAGCTATGGCTACACCTTC. It yields the protein CASSHQLGLSYGYTF.

The chain has TRBV28 and TRBJ1-2; TRBD1 might be the D (6 bases). This CDR3 is 14 amino acids long. With 4 bases removed from V and 7 bases from J, the gap between germline ends came to 16 bases. CDR1 and CDR2 (germline): MDHEN, SYDVKM. The CDR3 protein is CASSSYQQGSGYTF. The CDR3, as DNA: TGTGCCAGCAGTTCATACCAACAGGGCTCTGGCTACACCTTC.

The chain combines TRBV7-2 with TRBJ1-5; D is unclear. The V and J ends lost 5 bases and 3 bases respectively, with 11 bases between them. The CDR3 length is 14 residues. CDR1 and CDR2 from the germline V gene are SGHTA and FQGNSA. CDR3 loop: CASSHAQYNQPQHF. As DNA, the CDR3 is TGTGCCAGCAGCCACGCGCAGTACAATCAGCCCCAGCATTTT.

V usage is TRBV28 and J usage is TRBJ2-7; TRBD2 matches at 11 bases. Germline assignment: CDR1 MDHEN and CDR2 SYDVKM. With V trimmed by 6 bases and J by 5 bases, 3 bases remained unmatched. CDR3 size: 13 residues. Here the CDR3 reads CASRLAGDHEQYF. CDR3 DNA: TGTGCCAGCAGACTAGCGGGAGACCACGAGCAGTACTTC.

The chain has TRBV18 and TRBJ2-1, with 9 bases that match TRBD2. Losses at the gene ends were 3 bases for V and 2 bases for J; bases not matched to a gene: 2. The length of the CDR3 is 15 residues. Germline V CDR1 and CDR2: KGHSH, LQKENI. CDR3 nucleotides: TGTGCCAGCTCACCTCTAGCGGGACCCTACAATGAGCAGTTCTTC. Translated, it gives CASSPLAGPYNEQFF.

J is TRBJ1-5 and V is TRBV19, with a possible D match to TRBD1 (5 bases). The CDR3 contains 13 residues. CDR1 and CDR2 (germline): LNHDA, SQIVND (reference sequence). Trimming removed 5 bases from V and 4 bases from J, with 9 bases in between. CDR3 sequence: CASSYEGNQPQHF. The CDR3 coding sequence is TGTGCCAGTAGTTATGAGGGGAATCAGCCCCAGCATTTT.

This clone was picked up a small number of times. The chain is built from TRBV6-8 and TRBJ1-2; a weak D match, TRBD1 (5 bases). The CDR3 extends over 14 amino acids. The V end was cut by 6 bases, the J end by 4 bases, with 15 bases between. Per the germline V gene, CDR1 is MNHGY and CDR2 is SAAAGT. The CDR3 nucleotides read TGTGCCAGCAGGGAACAGGAGGGAAGCTATGGCTACACCTTC. Its protein product is CASREQEGSYGYTF.

The rearrangement links TRBV28 to TRBJ2-1, with 9 bases fitting TRBD2. The CDR3 is 16 amino acids. V was pared by 4 bases and J by 3 bases, with 7 bases of the junction left unmatched. Looked up from germline, CDR1 is MDHEN and CDR2 is SYDVKM. CDR3 sequence: CASSSQVRGGYNEQFF. Here the CDR3 DNA reads TGTGCCAGCAGTTCCCAGGTGCGGGGGGGCTACAATGAGCAGTTCTTC.

The chain combines TRBV5-1 with TRBJ1-2; possibly TRBD1 for D (6 bases). The V end was cut by 0 bases, the J end by 10 bases, with 16 bases between. CDR3 length: 14 amino acids. The germline V gene has CDR1 SGHRS and CDR2 YFSETQ. CDR3 sequence: CASSLVRTEDDYTF. The CDR3 coding sequence is TGCGCCAGCAGCTTGGTGCGGACAGAGGATGACTACACCTTC.

The chain recombines TRBV28 with TRBJ1-3; D is undetermined. Germline V lookup: CDR1 MDHEN, CDR2 SYDVKM. CDR3 length equals 12 residues. V was shortened by 3 bases and J by 4 bases, with 4 bases between the two germline ends. CDR3 nucleotide sequence: TGTGCCAGCAGTTTCGAGGGAAACACCATATATTTT. This encodes CASSFEGNTIYF.